The next 6 T cell receptor beta chains were all read from a single sample in a study of blood T cell repertoires in COVID-19. The method was immunoSEQ multiplex PCR; TCRdb's version includes in-frame clones alone and lacks a portion of them. The table records approximately 150,000 clones, less than 90% of them present only once. Sample: PBMCs or T cells enriched from blood (not recorded which). The receptors originated from a human donor with acute COVID-19. The donor label of this sample is uncertain.

This sequence joins TRBV9 and TRBJ2-5; D may be TRBD1 (6 bases). The ends were cut back, 2 bases at V and 5 bases at J, with 16 bases in the middle. The CDR3 consists of 15 residues. Germline loops: CDR1 SGDLS, CDR2 YYNGEE. This chain's CDR3 is CASSVDPTGMETQYF. The CDR3 region has the DNA TGTGCCAGCAGCGTGGATCCCACAGGGATGGAGACCCAGTACTTC.

This clone appeared a single time. V and J are TRBV6-5 and TRBJ1-5; 7 bases match TRBD1. The CDR3 runs to 15 residues. Germline trimming cut 3 bases from V and 6 bases from J; bases unmatched to any gene: 8. The germline V gene has CDR1 MNHEY and CDR2 SVGAGI. The CDR3 nucleotides read TGTGCCAGCAGTTATGGGTCAGGGGGAAGTCAGCCCCAGCATTTT. Encoded protein: CASSYGSGGSQPQHF.

The chain employs TRBV5-1 and TRBJ2-1; a possible D gene is TRBD2 (6 bases). Trimming removed 5 bases at V and 3 bases at J, with 9 bases between. Germline CDR1 SGHRS, CDR2 YFSETQ. This CDR3 contains 13 residues. For the CDR3, the DNA is TGCGCCAGCAGGGTCGGGGGCTACAATGAGCAGTTCTTC. Its translation: CASRVGGYNEQFF.

The chain uses TRBV5-1 and TRBJ2-2, with D perhaps matching TRBD2 (5 bases). This CDR3 has 13 amino acids. Trimming stripped 0 bases from V and 7 bases from J, with 7 bases between. Germline assignment: CDR1 SGHRS and CDR2 YFSETQ. The CDR3 bases are TGCGCCAGCAGCTTGGGACGGGACGGGGAGCTGTTTTTT. This translates into CASSLGRDGELFF.

The chain links TRBV2 to TRBJ2-7; no firm D call. Per the germline V gene, CDR1 is SNHLY and CDR2 is FYNNEI. CDR3 size: 13 residues. Trimming stripped 5 bases from V and 3 bases from J, with 11 bases between. The chain's CDR3 is CASSSNRYYEQYF. For the CDR3, the DNA is TGTGCCAGCAGTTCCAACCGCTACTACGAGCAGTACTTC.

This clone is a singleton in its sample. This sequence joins TRBV4-1 and TRBJ2-3, with D hard to call. The CDR3 runs to 14 residues. V lost 0 bases to trimming and J lost 5 bases, with 9 bases between them. Germline V gives CDR1 MGHRA, CDR2 YSYEKL. Written as DNA, the CDR3 is TGCGCCAGCAGCCAAGATCAAACCGGAGATACGCAGTATTTT. Protein: CASSQDQTGDTQYF.